This entry lists 5 T cell receptor beta chains sequenced from one sample in a study of somatic mutations in cytotoxic T cells in rheumatoid arthritis. The repertoire was sequenced with immunoSEQ multiplex PCR; TCRdb's copy has only in-frame clones and lacks some. The profile covers 8,900 or so clones, with more than 65% appearing a single time and over 35% taken by the ten largest. Material for sequencing was CD8+ T cells sorted from blood. Source of these receptors: an adult with rheumatoid arthritis.

This clone was seen a single time. This chain connects TRBV7-9 to TRBJ2-2; 10 bases line up with TRBD1. Germline CDR1 reads SEHNR; CDR2 reads FQNEAQ (reference sequence). The CDR3 consists of 15 residues. The V and J ends lost 5 bases and 4 bases, in that order; junction bases with no gene match: 4. CDR3 residues: CASSHRDRGTGELFF. DNA of the CDR3: TGTGCCAGCAGCCACAGGGACAGGGGCACCGGGGAGCTGTTTTTT.

The chain recombines TRBV10-3 with TRBJ1-1; D unresolved. This CDR3 spans 14 amino acids. From germline, CDR1 is ENHRY and CDR2 SYGVKD. Trimming shortened V by 3 bases and J by 2 bases, and 10 bases separated the two germline ends. The CDR3 coding sequence is TGTGCCATCAGTGACCCGGTCCTTAACACTGAAGCTTTCTTT. This sequence encodes CAISDPVLNTEAFF.

The J gene is TRBJ1-2, the V gene TRBV15, with a tentative D call TRBD1 (6 bases). Germline-derived CDR1 and CDR2 are LNHNV and YYDKDF (reference sequence). The ends were cut back, 1 base at V and 4 bases at J, with 16 bases in the middle. The CDR3 is 16 amino acids. In nucleotides, the CDR3 is TGTGCCACCAGCAGAGGGAAGGGACACTGGGGCTATGGCTACACCTTC. It is translated as CATSRGKGHWGYGYTF.

By share, this clone ranks as medium-sized. V and J are TRBV6-4 and TRBJ2-1; perhaps TRBD1 as D (6 bases). V was clipped by 2 bases and J by 7 bases, with 12 bases between them. The CDR3 loop spans 14 amino acids. CDR1 is MRHNA, CDR2 SNTAGT, per germline. CDR3 residues: CASSDGIQGNEQFF. The CDR3 coding sequence is TGTGCCAGCAGTGACGGGATACAGGGTAATGAGCAGTTCTTC.

This clone was seen only a few times. The chain uses TRBV11-2 and TRBJ1-6; D ambiguous. The CDR3 contains 17 residues. CDR1 is SGHAT and CDR2 is FQNNGV in the germline V gene. Trimming left V 1 base short and J 0 bases short, with 10 bases between. The CDR3, as DNA: TGTGCCAGCAGCTTAGTTGGGCTGAGCTCCTATAATTCACCCCTCCACTTT. Encoded protein: CASSLVGLSSYNSPLHF.